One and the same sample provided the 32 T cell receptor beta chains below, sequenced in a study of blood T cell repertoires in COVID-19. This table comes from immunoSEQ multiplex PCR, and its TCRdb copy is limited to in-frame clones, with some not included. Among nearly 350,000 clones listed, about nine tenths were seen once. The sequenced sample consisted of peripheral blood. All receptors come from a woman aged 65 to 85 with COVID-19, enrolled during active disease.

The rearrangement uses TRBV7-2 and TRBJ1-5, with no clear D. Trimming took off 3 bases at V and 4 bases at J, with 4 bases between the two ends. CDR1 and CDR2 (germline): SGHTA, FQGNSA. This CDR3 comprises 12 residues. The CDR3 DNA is TGTGCCAGCAGCTTTCCAAATCAGCCCCAGCATTTT. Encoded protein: CASSFPNQPQHF.

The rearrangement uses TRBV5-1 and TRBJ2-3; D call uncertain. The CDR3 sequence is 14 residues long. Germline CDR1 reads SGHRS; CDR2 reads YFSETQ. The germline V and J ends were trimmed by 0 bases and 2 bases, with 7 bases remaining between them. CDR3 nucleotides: TGCGCCAGCAGCTTGGACAGTTACACAGATACGCAGTATTTT. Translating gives CASSLDSYTDTQYF.

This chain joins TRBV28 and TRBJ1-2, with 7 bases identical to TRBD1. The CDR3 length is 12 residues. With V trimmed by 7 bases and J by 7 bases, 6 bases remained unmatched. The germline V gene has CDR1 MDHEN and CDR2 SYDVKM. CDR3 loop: CASTGQGVGYTF. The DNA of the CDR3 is TGTGCCAGCACTGGGCAGGGGGTTGGCTACACCTTC.

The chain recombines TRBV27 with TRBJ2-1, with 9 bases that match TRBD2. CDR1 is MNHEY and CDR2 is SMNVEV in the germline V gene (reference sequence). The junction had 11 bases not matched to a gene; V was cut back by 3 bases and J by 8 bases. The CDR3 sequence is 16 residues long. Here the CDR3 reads CASSFLAGIATDEQFF. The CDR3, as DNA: TGTGCCAGCAGTTTTCTAGCGGGGATCGCCACCGATGAGCAGTTCTTC.

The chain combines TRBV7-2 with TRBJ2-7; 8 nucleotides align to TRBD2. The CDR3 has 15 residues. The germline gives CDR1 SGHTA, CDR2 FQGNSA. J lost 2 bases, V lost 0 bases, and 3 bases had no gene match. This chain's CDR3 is CASSLAAGATYEQYF. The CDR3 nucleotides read TGTGCCAGCAGCTTAGCAGCGGGGGCAACCTACGAGCAGTACTTC.

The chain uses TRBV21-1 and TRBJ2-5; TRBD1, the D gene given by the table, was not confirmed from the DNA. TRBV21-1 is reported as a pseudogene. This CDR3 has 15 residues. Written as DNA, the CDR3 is TGTGCCAGCAGCAATATCCACAGGGTAGGGGAGACCCAGTACTTC. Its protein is CASSNIHRVGETQYF.

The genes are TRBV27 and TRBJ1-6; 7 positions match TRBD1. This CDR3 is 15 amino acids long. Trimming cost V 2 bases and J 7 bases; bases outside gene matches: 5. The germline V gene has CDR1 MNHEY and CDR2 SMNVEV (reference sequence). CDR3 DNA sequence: TGTGCCAGCAGTTTACCAGGGGGTTCCAATTCACCCCTCCACTTT. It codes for CASSLPGGSNSPLHF.

This CDR3 is CASSSSPLGTGEETQYF. As DNA, the CDR3 is TGTGCCAGCAGTTCAAGTCCCCTGGGGACAGGGGAGGAGACCCAGTACTTC. V and J are TRBV28 and TRBJ2-5, with 10 nucleotides matching TRBD1. The CDR3 has 17 residues. V dropped 4 bases and J dropped 5; count of bases not matched to a gene: 13. From germline, CDR1 is MDHEN and CDR2 SYDVKM.

The CDR3: CAISEMGGNQPQHF. Written as DNA, the CDR3 is TGTGCCATCAGTGAAATGGGGGGAAATCAGCCCCAGCATTTT. The chain links TRBV10-3 to TRBJ1-5; a possible D gene is TRBD1 (5 bases). This CDR3 region has 14 residues. V was clipped by 3 bases and J by 4 bases, with 10 bases between them. CDR1 is ENHRY, CDR2 SYGVKD, per germline.

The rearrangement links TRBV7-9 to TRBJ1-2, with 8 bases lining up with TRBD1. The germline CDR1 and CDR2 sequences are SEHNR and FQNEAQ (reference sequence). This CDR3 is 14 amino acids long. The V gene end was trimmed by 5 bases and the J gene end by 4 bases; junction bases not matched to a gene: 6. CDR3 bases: TGTGCCAGCAGCCCCCAAGGGACAGGCTATGGCTACACCTTC. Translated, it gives CASSPQGTGYGYTF.

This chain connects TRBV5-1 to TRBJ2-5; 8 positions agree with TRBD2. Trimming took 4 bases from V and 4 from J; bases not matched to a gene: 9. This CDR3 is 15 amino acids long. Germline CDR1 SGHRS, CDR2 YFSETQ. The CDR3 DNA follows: TGCGCCAGCAGCCTCCGTAGCGGGGTGGGAGAGACCCAGTACTTC. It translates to CASSLRSGVGETQYF.

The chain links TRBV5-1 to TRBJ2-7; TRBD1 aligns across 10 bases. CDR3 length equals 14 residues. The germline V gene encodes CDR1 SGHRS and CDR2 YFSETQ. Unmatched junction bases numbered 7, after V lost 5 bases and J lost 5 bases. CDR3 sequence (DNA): TGCGCCAGCAGTTCCCAGACAGGGGGCAACGAGCAGTACTTC. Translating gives CASSSQTGGNEQYF.

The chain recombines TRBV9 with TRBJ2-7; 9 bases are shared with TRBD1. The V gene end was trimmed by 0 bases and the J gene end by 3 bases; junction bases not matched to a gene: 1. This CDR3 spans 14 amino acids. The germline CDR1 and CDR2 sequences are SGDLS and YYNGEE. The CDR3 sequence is CASSVGGQGYEQYF. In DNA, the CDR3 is TGTGCCAGCAGCGTAGGGGGACAGGGCTACGAGCAGTACTTC.

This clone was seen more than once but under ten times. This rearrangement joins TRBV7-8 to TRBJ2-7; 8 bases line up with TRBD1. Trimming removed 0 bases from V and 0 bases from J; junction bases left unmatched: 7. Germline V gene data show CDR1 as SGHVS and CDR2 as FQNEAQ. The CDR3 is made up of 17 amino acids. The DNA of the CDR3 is TGTGCCAGCAGCTTAGCCCCGACAGGGGATCCCTCCTACGAGCAGTACTTC. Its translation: CASSLAPTGDPSYEQYF.

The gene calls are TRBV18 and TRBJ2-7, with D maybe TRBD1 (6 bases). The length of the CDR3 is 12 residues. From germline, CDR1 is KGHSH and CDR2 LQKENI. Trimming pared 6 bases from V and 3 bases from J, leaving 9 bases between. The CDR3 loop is CASSRTDYEQYF. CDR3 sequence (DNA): TGTGCCAGCTCCAGGACAGACTACGAGCAGTACTTC.

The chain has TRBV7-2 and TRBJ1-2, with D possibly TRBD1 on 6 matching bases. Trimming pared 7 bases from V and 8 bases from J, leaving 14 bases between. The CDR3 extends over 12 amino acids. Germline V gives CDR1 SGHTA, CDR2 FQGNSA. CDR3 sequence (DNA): TGTGCCAGCACCCCCTATGGGGGCGGCTACACCTTC. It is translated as CASTPYGGGYTF.

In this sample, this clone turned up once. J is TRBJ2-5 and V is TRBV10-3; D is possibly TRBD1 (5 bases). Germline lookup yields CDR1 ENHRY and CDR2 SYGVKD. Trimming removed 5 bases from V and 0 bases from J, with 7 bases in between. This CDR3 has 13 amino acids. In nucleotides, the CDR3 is TGTGCCATCAGTCCAGGGTACCAAGAGACCCAGTACTTC. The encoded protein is CAISPGYQETQYF.

The CDR3 sequence: CASRGQPYNEQFF. In DNA form, the CDR3 reads TGTGCCAGCAGGGGACAGCCCTACAATGAGCAGTTCTTC. V usage is TRBV28 and J usage is TRBJ2-1; 7 positions match TRBD1. Unmatched junction bases numbered 1, after V lost 6 bases and J lost 2 bases. This CDR3 is built from 13 residues. CDR1 MDHEN and CDR2 SYDVKM come from the germline V gene.

The CDR3 here is CASSFGTSGTF. CDR3 bases: TGTGCCAGCAGCTTCGGGACTAGCGGGACTTTC. The chain links TRBV7-2 to TRBJ2-6; 11 bases align to TRBD2. The CDR3 is 11 amino acids. Trimming cost V 3 bases and J 18 bases; bases outside gene matches: 1. Germline lookup yields CDR1 SGHTA and CDR2 FQGNSA.

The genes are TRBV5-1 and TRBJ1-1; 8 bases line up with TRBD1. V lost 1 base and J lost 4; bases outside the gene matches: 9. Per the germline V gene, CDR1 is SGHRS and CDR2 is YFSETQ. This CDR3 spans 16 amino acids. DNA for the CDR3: TGCGCCAGCAGCTTGTTGGTCGGACAGGGACGCACTGAAGCTTTCTTT. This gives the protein CASSLLVGQGRTEAFF.

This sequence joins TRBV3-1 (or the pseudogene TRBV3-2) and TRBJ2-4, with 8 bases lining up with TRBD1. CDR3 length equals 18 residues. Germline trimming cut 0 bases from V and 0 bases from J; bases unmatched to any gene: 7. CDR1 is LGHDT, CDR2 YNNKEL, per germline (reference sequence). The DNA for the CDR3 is TGTGCCAGCAGCCAAGACAGCCAGGGGGCCTTAGCCAAAAACATTCAGTACTTC. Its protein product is CASSQDSQGALAKNIQYF.

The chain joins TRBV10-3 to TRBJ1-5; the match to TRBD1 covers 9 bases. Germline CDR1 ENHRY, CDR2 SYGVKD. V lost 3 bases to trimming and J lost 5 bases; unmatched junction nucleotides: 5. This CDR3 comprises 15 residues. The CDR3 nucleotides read TGTGCCATCAGTGACGCGACAGGGGGACATCAGCCCCAGCATTTT. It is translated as CAISDATGGHQPQHF.

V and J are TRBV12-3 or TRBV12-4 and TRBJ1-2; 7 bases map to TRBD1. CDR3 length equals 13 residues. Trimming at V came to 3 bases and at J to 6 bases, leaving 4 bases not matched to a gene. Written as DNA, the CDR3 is TGTGCCAGCAGTTTGGAGGGGGCGGATGGCTACACCTTC. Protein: CASSLEGADGYTF.

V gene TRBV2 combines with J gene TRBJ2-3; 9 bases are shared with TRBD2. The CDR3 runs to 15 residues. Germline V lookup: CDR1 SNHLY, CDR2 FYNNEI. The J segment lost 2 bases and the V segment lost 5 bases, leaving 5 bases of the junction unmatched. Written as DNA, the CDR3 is TGTGCCAGCAGTCCCAGCGGGGGGATCACAGATACGCAGTATTTT. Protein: CASSPSGGITDTQYF.

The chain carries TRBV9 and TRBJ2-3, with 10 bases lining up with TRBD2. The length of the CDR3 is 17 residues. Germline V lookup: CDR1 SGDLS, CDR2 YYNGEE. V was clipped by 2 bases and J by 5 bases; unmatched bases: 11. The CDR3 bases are TGTGCCAGCAGCGTGAAATCAGCGGGGGGGCCCGGAGATACGCAGTATTTT. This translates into CASSVKSAGGPGDTQYF.

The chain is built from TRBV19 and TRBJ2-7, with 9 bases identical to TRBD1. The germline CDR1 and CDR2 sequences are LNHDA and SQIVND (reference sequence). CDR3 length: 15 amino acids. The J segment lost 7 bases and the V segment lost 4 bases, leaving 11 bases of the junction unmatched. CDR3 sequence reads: CASSTPDRGRREQYF. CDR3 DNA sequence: TGTGCCAGTAGTACCCCGGACAGGGGAAGGAGGGAGCAGTACTTC.

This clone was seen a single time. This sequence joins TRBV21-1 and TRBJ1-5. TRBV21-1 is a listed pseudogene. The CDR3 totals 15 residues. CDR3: CASSLVEGYNQPQHF. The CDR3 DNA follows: TGTGCCAGCAGCCTGGTGGAGGGATACAATCAGCCCCAGCATTTT.

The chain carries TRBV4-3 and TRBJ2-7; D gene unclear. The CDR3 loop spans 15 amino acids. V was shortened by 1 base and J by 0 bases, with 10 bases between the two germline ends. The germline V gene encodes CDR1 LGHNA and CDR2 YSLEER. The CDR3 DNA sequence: TGCGCCAGCAGCCAAGGGCTGGGCTACTCCTACGAGCAGTACTTC. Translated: CASSQGLGYSYEQYF.

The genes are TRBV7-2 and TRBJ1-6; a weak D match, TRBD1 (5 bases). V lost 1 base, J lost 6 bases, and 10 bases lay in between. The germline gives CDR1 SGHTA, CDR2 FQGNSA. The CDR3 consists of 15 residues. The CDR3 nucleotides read TGTGCCAGCAGCTTAGAGGAGGGACGTAATTCACCCCTCCACTTT. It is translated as CASSLEEGRNSPLHF.

CDR3 protein: CASSFYQGRANEKLFF. CDR3 bases: TGTGCCAGCAGCTTCTATCAGGGGCGGGCTAATGAAAAACTGTTTTTT. V is TRBV7-9 and J is TRBJ1-4; a possible D gene is TRBD1 (6 bases). V lost 3 bases and J lost 3, with 14 bases in between. Germline V lookup: CDR1 SEHNR, CDR2 FQNEAQ (reference sequence). The length of the CDR3 is 16 residues.

CDR3 in amino acids: CASSAGTVDNSPLHF. In DNA form, the CDR3 reads TGTGCCAGCAGCGCCGGGACAGTGGATAATTCACCCCTCCACTTT. This chain links TRBV7-8 with TRBJ1-6; 7 bases map to TRBD1. The V and J ends lost 5 bases and 5 bases, in that order; junction bases with no gene match: 6. This CDR3 has 15 residues. Per germline, CDR1 SGHVS and CDR2 FQNEAQ.

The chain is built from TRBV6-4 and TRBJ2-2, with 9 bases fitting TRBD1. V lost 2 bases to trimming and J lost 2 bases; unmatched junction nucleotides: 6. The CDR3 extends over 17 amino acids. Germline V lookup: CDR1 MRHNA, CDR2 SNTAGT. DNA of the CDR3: TGTGCCAGCAGTGACCAAATGGGACAGGGAAACACCGGGGAGCTGTTTTTT. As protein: CASSDQMGQGNTGELFF.